This T cell receptor (beta chain) was profiled in a study of T-cell memory formation after mild COVID-19. At the level of the study: Clusters were largely donor specific. Study results and caveats: Whereas later expanders leaned CD4+, clones contracting day 15 to 85 showed a balanced CD4/CD8 makeup. Prior to infection, memory already included some responding clones, suggesting cross-reactive memory joined.

This clonotype occurred a few times. Its cognate antigen is unknown. Constant-segment primers served in 5'RACE that generated TCR alpha and TCR beta cDNA libraries bearing sample barcodes and UMIs. One entry per CDR3 protein, called by TCRdb with MiXCR from the 5' RACE reads. The sample contains roughly 320,000 distinct CDR3 sequences, 28% of which appear only once. V was clipped by 4 bases and J by 6 bases, with 15 bases between them. Germline V gene data show CDR1 as KGHDR and CDR2 as SFDVKD. This CDR3 region has 15 residues. The sample taken for sequencing was PBMCs or a T cell subset sorted from them (not recorded which). The sequence was collected from an adult woman who had mild COVID-19 (a few samples of this study predate the infection). Cell type and time point are not known. The rearrangement uses TRBV24-1 and TRBJ2-1; tentative D call: TRBD1 (5 bases). The chain's CDR3 is CATSEPPQGTNEQFF. DNA for the CDR3: TGTGCCACCAGTGAGCCTCCCCAGGGAACCAATGAGCAGTTCTTC.